The 32 T cell receptor beta chains reported below all come from one sample, sequenced in a study of vaccination effects on CD4 cells after COVID-19. Profiling relied on immunoSEQ multiplex PCR, and the TCRdb table lists in-frame clones only, not all of them. Of tens of thousands of clones listed, approximately 70% are singletons. Culturing for about 9 days preceded CD4+ T cell isolation. No antigens are known for them. Sequenced material: CD4+ T cells from PBMCs cultured without peptide, taken before COVID-19 vaccination. These receptors were obtained from a human donor who had a prior SARS-CoV-2 infection.

The chain combines TRBV5-1 with TRBJ2-3; 12 bases are a match to TRBD2. J lost 0 bases, V lost 2 bases, and 1 base had no gene match. The CDR3 has 16 residues. Germline assignment: CDR1 SGHRS and CDR2 YFSETQ. The CDR3 protein is CASSFGLAGSTDTQYF. CDR3 nucleotides: TGCGCCAGCAGCTTTGGACTAGCGGGGAGCACAGATACGCAGTATTTT.

This clone came up a few times. J is TRBJ2-7 and V is TRBV3-1 (or the pseudogene TRBV3-2); 7 bases align to TRBD1. Unmatched junction bases numbered 7, after V lost 9 bases and J lost 2 bases. The length of the CDR3 is 13 residues. CDR1 LGHDT and CDR2 YNNKEL come from the germline V gene (reference sequence). The CDR3 loop reads CASGPTGTYEQYF. CDR3 sequence (DNA): TGTGCCAGTGGACCGACAGGGACCTACGAGCAGTACTTC.

Details on this clone: Since the CDR3 does not end with the conserved phenylalanine or tryptophan, this likely comes from a read error. The DNA is left out, because the CDR3 cannot be placed on it with certainty; the CDR3 is given as TCRdb lists it. The chain uses TRBV21-1 and TRBJ2-7; TRBD1 is the table's D call, not checked against the DNA. TRBV21-1 is a listed pseudogene. The CDR3 is 11 amino acids in total, end residues counted. This CDR3 is CASSKSQGVGA.

The chain has TRBV18 and TRBJ1-1, with D uncertain. Germline V CDR1 and CDR2: KGHSH, LQKENI. V lost 0 bases and J 5 bases, leaving 10 bases between the germline ends. CDR3 length: 14 residues. CDR3 protein: CASSPPLGETEAFF. Here the CDR3 DNA reads TGTGCCAGCTCACCACCGCTGGGAGAAACTGAAGCTTTCTTT.

The chain's CDR3 is CASSPWDRAGFTGELFF. CDR3 nucleotide sequence: TGTGCCAGCTCACCATGGGACCGAGCGGGGTTCACCGGGGAGCTGTTTTTT. The chain couples TRBV18 to TRBJ2-2, with 7 bases matching TRBD2. This CDR3 comprises 17 residues. V gave up 2 bases and J gave up 4 bases; unmatched junction bases: 10. Germline values: CDR1 KGHSH, CDR2 LQKENI.

This clone appeared a single time. J is TRBJ2-7 and V is TRBV6-5, with TRBD1 matching 10 bases. The germline V gene has CDR1 MNHEY and CDR2 SVGAGI. This CDR3 region has 13 residues. The V and J ends lost 7 bases and 6 bases, in that order; junction bases with no gene match: 6. CDR3 sequence reads: CASKPGQGTEQYF. Written as DNA, the CDR3 is TGTGCCAGCAAACCGGGACAGGGGACCGAGCAGTACTTC.

The gene calls are TRBV3-1 (or the pseudogene TRBV3-2) and TRBJ2-6; 9 positions match TRBD1. The V and J ends lost 3 bases and 2 bases, in that order; junction bases with no gene match: 11. The CDR3 sequence is 19 residues long. Germline V gives CDR1 LGHDT, CDR2 YNNKEL (reference sequence). CDR3 nucleotide sequence: TGTGCCAGCAGCCATATAAGCCTGGGACAGGGCCCTGGGGCCAACGTCCTGACTTTC. Protein: CASSHISLGQGPGANVLTF.

This clone appeared a few times. The chain couples TRBV19 to TRBJ1-2; D may be TRBD1 (5 bases). The V gene lost 5 bases and the J gene lost 2 bases, with 6 bases spanning the gap. Germline CDR1 reads LNHDA; CDR2 reads SQIVND (reference sequence). This CDR3 contains 12 residues. Written as DNA, the CDR3 is TGTGCCAGTAGTTGGGGGAACTATGGCTACACCTTC. It encodes CASSWGNYGYTF.

This clone appeared a single time. A read error may account for a junction end that differs from germline. The rearrangement links TRBV6-2 or TRBV6-3 to TRBJ1-1; 8 bases are a match to TRBD1. The CDR3 sequence is 17 residues long. Germline lookup yields CDR1 MNHEY and CDR2 SVGEGT. The CDR3, as DNA: TGTGCCAGCAGTGACTCCAAGACAGGGGACGTCGCCACTGAAGCTTTCTTT. It encodes CASSDSKTGDVATEAFF.

The chain recombines TRBV7-8 with TRBJ1-4, with unresolved D. V lost 5 bases and J lost 2, with 6 bases in between. Germline V gives CDR1 SGHVS, CDR2 FQNEAQ. The CDR3 has 13 amino acids. CDR3 loop: CASSRTTNEKLFF. The CDR3 DNA reads as TGTGCCAGCAGCCGGACCACTAATGAAAAACTGTTTTTT.

The table lists this clone with a few counts. This chain connects TRBV5-1 to TRBJ2-2; 7 bases are a match to TRBD1. There are 16 residues in the CDR3. Germline lookup yields CDR1 SGHRS and CDR2 YFSETQ. Losses at the gene ends were 4 bases for V and 2 bases for J; bases not matched to a gene: 8. CDR3: CASSGRDSLNTGELFF. The CDR3 DNA follows: TGCGCCAGCAGCGGTCGGGACAGCCTTAACACCGGGGAGCTGTTTTTT.

V is TRBV6-2 or TRBV6-3 and J is TRBJ2-1, with 7 bases matching TRBD2. From germline, CDR1 is MNHEY and CDR2 SVGEGT. CDR3 length: 15 residues. V lost 0 bases, J lost 7 bases, and 6 bases stayed unmatched. The DNA for the CDR3 is TGTGCCAGCAGTTACTCTGGCGGGAGTGGGAATGAGCAGTTCTTC. The encoded protein is CASSYSGGSGNEQFF.

This clone was seen a few times. The genes are TRBV20-1 and TRBJ2-1; D gene ambiguous. Trimming removed 4 bases at V and 2 bases at J, with 3 bases between. There are 11 residues in the CDR3. The germline V gene has CDR1 DFQATT and CDR2 SNEGSKA (reference sequence). CDR3 nucleotide sequence: TGCAGTGCTACAGCCTACAATGAGCAGTTCTTC. Translated: CSATAYNEQFF.

The chain carries TRBV5-1 and TRBJ1-1; perhaps TRBD1 as D (6 bases). The V end was cut by 0 bases, the J end by 4 bases, with 16 bases between. The CDR3 loop spans 16 amino acids. The V gene's germline CDR1 is SGHRS and CDR2 YFSETQ. The CDR3 DNA is TGCGCCAGCAGCTTGGACGGTGACCCAGGGGCCACTGAAGCTTTCTTT. Translated, it gives CASSLDGDPGATEAFF. The full variable domain, completed using reference TRBV5-1 and TRBJ1-1, is KAGVTQTPRYLIKTRGQQVTLSCSPISGHRSVSWYQQTPGQGLQFLFEYFSETQRNKGNFPGRFSGRQFSNSRSEMNVSTLELGDSALYLCASSLDGDPGATEAFFGQGTRLTVV.

This chain joins TRBV6-5 and TRBJ1-4, with TRBD1 identical over 7 bases. CDR3 length: 14 residues. Germline-derived CDR1 and CDR2 are MNHEY and SVGAGI. V lost 7 bases, J lost 2 bases, and 4 bases stayed unmatched. For the CDR3, the DNA is TGTGCCAGCACCTTGGACAGGACTAATGAAAAACTGTTTTTT. It encodes CASTLDRTNEKLFF.

The chain uses TRBV5-4 and TRBJ2-7; 8 nucleotides align to TRBD2. CDR1 and CDR2 (germline): SGHNT, YYREEE (reference sequence). J lost 6 bases, V lost 0 bases, and 14 bases had no gene match. CDR3 size: 17 residues. CDR3 sequence reads: CASSLVISAGGLSEQYF. The CDR3 DNA is TGTGCCAGCAGCTTGGTAATTTCTGCGGGAGGTCTTTCCGAGCAGTACTTC. Looking up the rest from reference TRBV5-4 and TRBJ2-7 gives the full variable domain: ETGVTQSPTHLIKTRGQQVTLRCSSQSGHNTVSWYQQALGQGPQFIFQYYREEENGRGNFPPRFSGLQFPNYSSELNVNALELDDSALYLCASSLVISAGGLSEQYFGPGTRLTVT.

The chain is built from TRBV7-9 and TRBJ2-1; D possibly uses TRBD1 or TRBD2 (5 bases each). V lost 5 bases, J lost 0 bases, and 11 bases lay in between. The length of the CDR3 is 15 residues. Germline CDR1 and CDR2: SEHNR and FQNEAQ (reference sequence). The CDR3 nucleotides are TGTGCCAGCAGCCCACGGGGCAGCTCCTACAATGAGCAGTTCTTC. It specifies CASSPRGSSYNEQFF.

This chain joins TRBV6-5 and TRBJ1-6; D unclear. Germline values: CDR1 MNHEY, CDR2 SVGAGI. The CDR3 contains 12 residues. Trimming shortened V by 2 bases and J by 10 bases, and 6 bases separated the two germline ends. CDR3 residues: CASSYNRSPLHF. In DNA, the CDR3 is TGTGCCAGCAGTTACAATCGCTCACCCCTCCACTTT.

The rearrangement links TRBV4-3 to TRBJ2-3; 9 bases align to TRBD2. Unmatched junction bases numbered 6, after V lost 1 base and J lost 4 bases. The CDR3 covers 16 residues. Germline lookup yields CDR1 LGHNA and CDR2 YSLEER. CDR3 in amino acids: CASSQASSGNADTQYF. As DNA, the CDR3 is TGCGCCAGCAGCCAAGCGTCTAGCGGGAACGCAGATACGCAGTATTTT.

The chain couples TRBV18 to TRBJ1-1; 8 bases map to TRBD1. The CDR3 has 16 residues. V lost 2 bases, J lost 4 bases, and 9 bases stayed unmatched. Germline values: CDR1 KGHSH, CDR2 LQKENI. The CDR3 DNA sequence: TGTGCCAGCTCACCATATTCAGGGGGCGGTAGCACTGAAGCTTTCTTT. Encoded protein: CASSPYSGGGSTEAFF.

This chain links TRBV14 with TRBJ2-5, with 8 bases matching TRBD2. Losses at the gene ends were 3 bases for V and 1 base for J; bases not matched to a gene: 7. In germline, CDR1 is SGHDN, CDR2 FVKESK. The CDR3 is 16 residues long. The CDR3 DNA sequence: TGTGCCAGCAGCCAGGAAGCGGGAGTAATCCAAGAGACCCAGTACTTC. Its translation is CASSQEAGVIQETQYF.

The CDR3 DNA reads TGTGCCAGCAGTTTAAAATACAGGGGAGTAACTGAAGCTTTCTTT. Protein: CASSLKYRGVTEAFF. V is TRBV27 and J is TRBJ1-1, with 7 bases identical to TRBD1. From germline, CDR1 is MNHEY and CDR2 SMNVEV (reference sequence). With V trimmed by 2 bases and J by 5 bases, 8 bases remained unmatched. The CDR3 sequence is 15 residues long.

The table lists this clone with a count of one. The V and J genes are TRBV5-1 and TRBJ2-2, with 9 positions matching TRBD1. The CDR3 extends over 17 amino acids. V lost 3 bases and J lost 4; bases outside the gene matches: 10. The germline V gene has CDR1 SGHRS and CDR2 YFSETQ. CDR3 sequence reads: CASSWGPQGASTGELFF. The CDR3 DNA follows: TGCGCCAGCAGCTGGGGCCCACAGGGGGCGAGCACCGGGGAGCTGTTTTTT.

In DNA, the CDR3 is TGTGCCAGCAGTTCGACAGGGTATTCGACTTTCTTT. This translates into CASSSTGYSTFF. The chain uses TRBV7-2 and TRBJ1-1; the match to TRBD1 covers 7 bases. J gave up 12 bases and V 6 bases, and 10 bases lay outside the gene matches. This CDR3 has 12 amino acids. Germline lookup yields CDR1 SGHTA and CDR2 FQGNSA.

V is TRBV7-2 and J is TRBJ2-2, with D perhaps being TRBD1 or TRBD2 (5 bases each). CDR1 and CDR2 (germline): SGHTA, FQGNSA. Trimming removed 2 bases from V and 4 bases from J, with 20 bases in between. This CDR3 is 18 amino acids long. The CDR3 region is CASSLRVGVKSATGELFF. CDR3 sequence (DNA): TGTGCCAGCAGCTTACGAGTGGGGGTGAAGTCCGCCACCGGGGAGCTGTTTTTT.

V usage is TRBV5-4 and J usage is TRBJ1-1; D is undetermined. This CDR3 contains 15 residues. V lost 5 bases and J lost 0, with 14 bases in between. Germline V CDR1 and CDR2: SGHNT, YYREEE (reference sequence). Here the CDR3 DNA reads TGTGCCAGCAGTCCGAAGAAGGTTATGAACACTGAAGCTTTCTTT. The encoded protein is CASSPKKVMNTEAFF.

In the case of this clone: Compared with germline, one end of the junction differs, possibly owing to a read error. The chain is built from TRBV6-5 and TRBJ1-5; 7 bases fit TRBD1. The CDR3 totals 13 residues. Germline-derived CDR1 and CDR2 are MNHEY and SVGAGI. The CDR3 bases are TGTTCCAGCAGGGGGACAGGCAATCAGCCCCAGCATTTT. This sequence encodes CSSRGTGNQPQHF.

The genes are TRBV7-2 and TRBJ1-1; tentative D call: TRBD1 (6 bases). Germline V CDR1 and CDR2: SGHTA, FQGNSA. The germline V and J ends were trimmed by 1 base and 1 base, with 13 bases remaining between them. CDR3 length equals 16 residues. The CDR3 sequence: CASSLVGGGANTEAFF. The CDR3 DNA sequence: TGTGCCAGCAGCTTAGTAGGAGGGGGAGCGAACACTGAAGCTTTCTTT.

This clone was seen a few times. The rearrangement joins TRBV11-2 to TRBJ1-1; D uncertain. The CDR3 loop spans 14 amino acids. Trimming pared 5 bases from V and 4 bases from J, leaving 14 bases between. Germline CDR1 reads SGHAT; CDR2 reads FQNNGV. In nucleotides, the CDR3 is TGTGCCAGCAGCCGAGCTACGATGGGCACTGAAGCTTTCTTT. Its translation: CASSRATMGTEAFF.

V gene TRBV19 combines with J gene TRBJ2-6, with a possible D match to TRBD1 (7 bases). From germline, CDR1 is LNHDA and CDR2 SQIVND (reference sequence). The V gene lost 3 bases and the J gene lost 8 bases, with 17 bases spanning the gap. This CDR3 region has 16 residues. CDR3 sequence reads: CASSIVGRGESNVLTF. The CDR3 DNA follows: TGTGCCAGTAGTATCGTCGGCAGGGGGGAGTCCAACGTCCTGACTTTC.

The chain uses TRBV10-3 and TRBJ2-7, with a tentative D call TRBD2 (7 bases). CDR3 size: 14 residues. V was pared by 4 bases and J by 5 bases, with 15 bases between. Germline V gene sequence: CDR1 ENHRY, CDR2 SYGVKD. The CDR3 spells CAISARGAFDEQYF. DNA of the CDR3: TGTGCCATCAGTGCTCGGGGGGCGTTCGACGAGCAGTACTTC.

The chain recombines TRBV7-2 with TRBJ2-1; the D gene is possibly TRBD2 (5 bases). Between the trimmed V and J ends, which lost 0 bases and 9 bases, there was a span of 21 bases. Germline CDR1 reads SGHTA; CDR2 reads FQGNSA. The CDR3 contains 17 residues. CDR3 residues: CASSLAIRGRIRFEQFF. DNA for the CDR3: TGTGCCAGCAGCTTAGCGATCCGGGGTCGGATTCGTTTTGAGCAGTTCTTC. The variable domain in full, completed from reference TRBV7-2 and TRBJ2-1, reads GAGVSQSPSNKVTEKGKDVELRCDPISGHTALYWYRQSLGQGLEFLIYFQGNSAPDKSGLPSDRFSAERTGGSVSTLTIQRTQQEDSAVYLCASSLAIRGRIRFEQFFGPGTRLTVL.